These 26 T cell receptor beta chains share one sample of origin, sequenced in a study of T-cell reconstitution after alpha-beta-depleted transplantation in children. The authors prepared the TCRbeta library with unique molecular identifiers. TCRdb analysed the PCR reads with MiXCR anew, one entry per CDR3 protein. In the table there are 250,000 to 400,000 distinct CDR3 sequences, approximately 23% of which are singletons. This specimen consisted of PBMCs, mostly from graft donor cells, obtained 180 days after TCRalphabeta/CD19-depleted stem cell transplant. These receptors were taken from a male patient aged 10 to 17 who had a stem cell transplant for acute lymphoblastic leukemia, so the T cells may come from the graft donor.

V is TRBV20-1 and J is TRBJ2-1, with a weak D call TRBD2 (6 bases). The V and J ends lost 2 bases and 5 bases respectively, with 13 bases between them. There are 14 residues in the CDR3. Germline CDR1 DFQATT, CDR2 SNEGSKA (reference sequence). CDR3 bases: TGCAGTGCTAGATTGCGGGAACCTCACAATGAGCAGTTCTTC. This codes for CSARLREPHNEQFF.

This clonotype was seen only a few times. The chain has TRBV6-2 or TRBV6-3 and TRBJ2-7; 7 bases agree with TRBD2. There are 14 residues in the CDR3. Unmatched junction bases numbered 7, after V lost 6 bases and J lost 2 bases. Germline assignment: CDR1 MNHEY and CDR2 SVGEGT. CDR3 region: CASREIGLAYEQYF. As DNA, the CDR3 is TGTGCCAGCAGGGAAATCGGACTAGCCTACGAGCAGTACTTC.

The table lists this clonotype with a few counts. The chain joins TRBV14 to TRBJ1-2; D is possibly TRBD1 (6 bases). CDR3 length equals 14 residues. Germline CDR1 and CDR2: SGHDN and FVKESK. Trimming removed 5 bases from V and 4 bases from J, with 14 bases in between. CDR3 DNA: TGTGCCAGCAGCAGGGCCGGGACACTCTATGGCTACACCTTC. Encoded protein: CASSRAGTLYGYTF.

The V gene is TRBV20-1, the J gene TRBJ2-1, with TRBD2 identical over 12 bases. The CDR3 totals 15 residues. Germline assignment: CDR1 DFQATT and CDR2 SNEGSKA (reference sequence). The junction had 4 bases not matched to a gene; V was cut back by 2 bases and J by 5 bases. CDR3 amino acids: CSARQGLAGNNEQFF. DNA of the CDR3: TGCAGTGCTAGACAAGGACTAGCGGGAAACAATGAGCAGTTCTTC.

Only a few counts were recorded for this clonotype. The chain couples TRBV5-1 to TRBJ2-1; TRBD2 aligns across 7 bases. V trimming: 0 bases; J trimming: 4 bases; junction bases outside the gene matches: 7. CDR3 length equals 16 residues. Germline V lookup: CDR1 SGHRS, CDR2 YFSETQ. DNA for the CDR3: TGCGCCAGCAGCTTGGAGGCGGGAGACCCTTACAATGAGCAGTTCTTC. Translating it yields CASSLEAGDPYNEQFF.

CDR3 amino acids: CASSPGTSGTLAFPDTQYF. The CDR3 DNA follows: TGTGCCAGCAGCCCTGGGACTAGCGGGACTCTAGCTTTCCCAGATACGCAGTATTTT. The rearrangement uses TRBV13 and TRBJ2-3; 13 bases agree with TRBD2. This CDR3 comprises 19 residues. The V gene's germline CDR1 is PRHDT and CDR2 FYEKMQ (reference sequence). The J segment lost 4 bases and the V segment lost 5 bases, leaving 15 bases of the junction unmatched. Full variable domain (outside the CDR3, taken from reference TRBV13 and TRBJ2-3): AAGVIQSPRHLIKEKRETATLKCYPIPRHDTVYWYQQGPGQDPQFLISFYEKMQSDKGSIPDRFSAQQFSDYHSELNMSSLELGDSALYFCASSPGTSGTLAFPDTQYFGPGTRLTVL.

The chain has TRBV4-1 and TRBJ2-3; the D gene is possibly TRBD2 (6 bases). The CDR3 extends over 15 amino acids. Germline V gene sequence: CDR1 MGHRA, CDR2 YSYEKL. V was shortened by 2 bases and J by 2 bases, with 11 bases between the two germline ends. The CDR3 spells CASSQTGLPTDTQYF. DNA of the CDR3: TGCGCCAGCAGCCAAACGGGACTCCCCACAGATACGCAGTATTTT.

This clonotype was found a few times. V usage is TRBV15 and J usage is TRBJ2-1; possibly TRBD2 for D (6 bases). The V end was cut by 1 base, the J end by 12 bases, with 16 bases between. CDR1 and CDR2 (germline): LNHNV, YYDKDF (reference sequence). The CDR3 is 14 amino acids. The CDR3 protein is CATSRAGTQKGQFF. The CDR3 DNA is TGTGCCACCAGCAGAGCCGGGACTCAAAAGGGGCAGTTCTTC.

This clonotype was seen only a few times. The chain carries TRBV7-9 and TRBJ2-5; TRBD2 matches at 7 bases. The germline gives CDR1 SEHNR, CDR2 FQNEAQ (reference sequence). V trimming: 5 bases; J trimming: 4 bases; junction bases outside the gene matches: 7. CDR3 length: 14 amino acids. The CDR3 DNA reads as TGTGCCAGCAGCCGAGGACTAGGAAGAGAGACCCAGTACTTC. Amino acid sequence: CASSRGLGRETQYF.

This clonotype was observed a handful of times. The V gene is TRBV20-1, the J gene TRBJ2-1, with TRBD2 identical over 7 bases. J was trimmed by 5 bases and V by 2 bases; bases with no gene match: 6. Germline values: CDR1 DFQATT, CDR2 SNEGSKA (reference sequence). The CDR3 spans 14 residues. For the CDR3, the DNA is TGCAGTGCTAGAAGCGGGGTTTTGGACAATGAGCAGTTCTTC. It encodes CSARSGVLDNEQFF.

CDR3 nucleotides: TGTGCCAGCAGTTTATCCGGGACTCGGGAGCAGTACTTC. Translating it yields CASSLSGTREQYF. The chain links TRBV27 to TRBJ2-7; a weak D match, TRBD2 (6 bases). The length of the CDR3 is 13 residues. The germline gives CDR1 MNHEY, CDR2 SMNVEV (reference sequence). The V gene lost 0 bases and the J gene lost 7 bases, with 10 bases spanning the gap.

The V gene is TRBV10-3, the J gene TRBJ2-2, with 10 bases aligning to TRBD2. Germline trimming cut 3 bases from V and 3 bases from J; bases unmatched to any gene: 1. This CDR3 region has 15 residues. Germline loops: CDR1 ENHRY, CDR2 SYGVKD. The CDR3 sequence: CAISDGTSDTGELFF. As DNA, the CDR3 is TGTGCCATCAGTGATGGGACTAGCGACACCGGGGAGCTGTTTTTT.

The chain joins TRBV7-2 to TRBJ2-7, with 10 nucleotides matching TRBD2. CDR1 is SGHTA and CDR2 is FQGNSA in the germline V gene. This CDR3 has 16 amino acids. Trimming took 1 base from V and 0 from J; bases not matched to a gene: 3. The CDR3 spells CASSLVASGSSYEQYF. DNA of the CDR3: TGTGCCAGCAGCTTAGTAGCTAGCGGGAGCTCCTACGAGCAGTACTTC.

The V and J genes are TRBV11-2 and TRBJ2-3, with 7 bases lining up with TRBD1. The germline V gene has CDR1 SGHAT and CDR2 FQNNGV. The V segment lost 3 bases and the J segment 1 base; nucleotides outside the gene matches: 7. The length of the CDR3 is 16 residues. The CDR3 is CASSFGQVARTDTQYF. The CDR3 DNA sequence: TGTGCCAGCAGCTTTGGACAGGTCGCCCGCACAGATACGCAGTATTTT.

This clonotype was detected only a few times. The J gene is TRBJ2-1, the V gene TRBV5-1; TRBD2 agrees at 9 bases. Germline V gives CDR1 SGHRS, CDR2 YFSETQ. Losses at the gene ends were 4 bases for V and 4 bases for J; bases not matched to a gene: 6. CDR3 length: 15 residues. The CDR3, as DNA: TGCGCCAGCAGCGCACTAGCGGGCCTTTACAATGAGCAGTTCTTC. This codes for CASSALAGLYNEQFF.

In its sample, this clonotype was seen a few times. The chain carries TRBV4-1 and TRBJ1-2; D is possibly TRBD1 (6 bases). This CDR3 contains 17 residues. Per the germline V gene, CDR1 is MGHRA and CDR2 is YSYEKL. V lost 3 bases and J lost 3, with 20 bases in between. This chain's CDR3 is CASSQVSTGLGDYGYTF. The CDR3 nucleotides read TGCGCCAGCAGCCAGGTTTCAACAGGGCTTGGGGACTATGGCTACACCTTC.

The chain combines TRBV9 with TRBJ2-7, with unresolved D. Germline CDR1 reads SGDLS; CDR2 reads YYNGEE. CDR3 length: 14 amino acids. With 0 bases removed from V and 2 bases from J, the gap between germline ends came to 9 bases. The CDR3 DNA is TGTGCCAGCAGCGTAGCCGGAGTGGCCTACGAGCAGTACTTC. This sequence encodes CASSVAGVAYEQYF.

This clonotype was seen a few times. The CDR3 loop is CASFPGQTYNEQFF. The CDR3 nucleotides are TGCGCCAGCTTTCCGGGACAGACTTACAATGAGCAGTTCTTC. The V and J genes are TRBV10-1 and TRBJ2-1; 7 bases map to TRBD1. With V trimmed by 8 bases and J by 4 bases, 8 bases remained unmatched. The length of the CDR3 is 14 residues. CDR1 is WNHNN, CDR2 SYGVQD, per germline (reference sequence).

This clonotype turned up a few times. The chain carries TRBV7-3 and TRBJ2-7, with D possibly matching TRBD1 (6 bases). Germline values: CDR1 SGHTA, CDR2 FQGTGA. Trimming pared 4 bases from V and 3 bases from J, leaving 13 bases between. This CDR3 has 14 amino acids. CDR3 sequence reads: CASSSPGQHYEQYF. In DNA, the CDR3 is TGTGCCAGCAGCTCCCCCGGACAGCACTACGAGCAGTACTTC.

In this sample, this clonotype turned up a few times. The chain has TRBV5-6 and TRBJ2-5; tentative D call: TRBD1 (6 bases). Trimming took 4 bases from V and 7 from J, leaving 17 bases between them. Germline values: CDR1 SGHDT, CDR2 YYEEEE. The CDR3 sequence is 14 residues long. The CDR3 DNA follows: TGTGCCAGCAGCAACAGGGCCTCTACGGGGACCCAGTACTTC. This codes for CASSNRASTGTQYF.

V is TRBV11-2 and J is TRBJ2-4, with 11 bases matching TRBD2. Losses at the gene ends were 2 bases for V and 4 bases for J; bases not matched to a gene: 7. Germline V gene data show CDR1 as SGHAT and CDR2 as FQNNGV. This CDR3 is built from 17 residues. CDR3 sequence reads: CASSLRTVAGGKNIQYF. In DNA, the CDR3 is TGTGCCAGCAGCTTAAGAACGGTAGCGGGAGGGAAAAACATTCAGTACTTC. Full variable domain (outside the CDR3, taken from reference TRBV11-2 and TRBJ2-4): EAGVAQSPRYKIIEKRQSVAFWCNPISGHATLYWYQQILGQGPKLLIQFQNNGVVDDSQLPKDRFSAERLKGVDSTLKIQPAKLEDSAVYLCASSLRTVAGGKNIQYFGAGTRLSVL.

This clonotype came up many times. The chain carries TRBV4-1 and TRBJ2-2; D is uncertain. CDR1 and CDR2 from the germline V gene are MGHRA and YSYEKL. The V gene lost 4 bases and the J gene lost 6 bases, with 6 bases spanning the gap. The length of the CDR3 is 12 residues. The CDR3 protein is CASSRVAGELFF. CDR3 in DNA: TGCGCCAGCAGCCGGGTAGCCGGGGAGCTGTTTTTT.

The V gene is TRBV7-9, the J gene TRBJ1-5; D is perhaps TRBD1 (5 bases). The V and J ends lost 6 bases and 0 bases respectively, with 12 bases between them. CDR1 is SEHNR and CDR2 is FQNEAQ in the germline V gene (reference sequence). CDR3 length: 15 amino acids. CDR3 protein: CASSLWGGSNQPQHF. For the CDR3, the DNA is TGTGCCAGCAGTTTATGGGGGGGTAGCAATCAGCCCCAGCATTTT.

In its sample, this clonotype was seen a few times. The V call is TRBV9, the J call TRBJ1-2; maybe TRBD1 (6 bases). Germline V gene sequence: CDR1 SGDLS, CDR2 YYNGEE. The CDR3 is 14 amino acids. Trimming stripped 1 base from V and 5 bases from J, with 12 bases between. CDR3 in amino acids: CASSVFGGPYGYTF. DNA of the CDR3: TGTGCCAGCAGCGTATTCGGGGGGCCATATGGCTACACCTTC.

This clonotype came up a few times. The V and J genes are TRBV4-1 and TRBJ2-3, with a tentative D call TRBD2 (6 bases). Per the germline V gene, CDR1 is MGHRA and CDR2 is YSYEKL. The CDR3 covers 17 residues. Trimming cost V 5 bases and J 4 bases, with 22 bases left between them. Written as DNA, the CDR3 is TGCGCCAGCAGCGAAATGGGGGGAATTGGGTTGGCAGATACGCAGTATTTT. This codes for CASSEMGGIGLADTQYF.

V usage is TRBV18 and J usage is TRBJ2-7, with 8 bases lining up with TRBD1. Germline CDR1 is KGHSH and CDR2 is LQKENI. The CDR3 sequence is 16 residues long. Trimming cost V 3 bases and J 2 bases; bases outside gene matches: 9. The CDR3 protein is CASSPRSGTGAYEQYF. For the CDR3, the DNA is TGTGCCAGCTCACCGAGATCCGGGACAGGTGCCTACGAGCAGTACTTC.